This T cell receptor (beta chain) was identified in a study of cytomegalovirus exposure and HLA in healthy donors (dated by TCRdb to about 2017). Concerning the study at large: In an earlier analysis of under 600 of the donors, under 300 Gb of sequence data and 117 million unique TCR beta sequences from approximately 180 million T cells were reported. Roughly 300 gigabases of sequencing data and approximately 84 million unique TCR sequences were included in an early release covering several hundred HLA-typed donors. Of the approximately 400 genotyped donors, over 65% fell in the genetic ancestry cluster associated with self-reported Caucasian donors. The study aimed to test whether signatures of past pathogen exposure could be identified by cataloging public T cell receptors. The study used immunosequencing to profile the T cell repertoires of several hundred subjects and linked those repertoires to cytomegalovirus serostatus. A separate validation cohort of roughly 110 different subjects was used in addition to the approximately 670-subject first cohort. To predict cytomegalovirus infection status, the study combined high-throughput TCR immunosequencing, statistical association of individual TCRs with disease status, and machine learning. A later analysis re-analyzed previously published TCR beta repertoires from 500 to 700 donors and added high-resolution HLA genotyping to study TCR occurrence patterns. Rather than drawing on any new phenotypic data, the later analysis identified candidate immune exposures from TCR beta sequences and the way those sequences occurred across donors. In an earlier analysis of 500 to 650 of the donors, high-throughput TCR beta sequencing was used to judge whether each TCR beta V gene segment behaved as functional or pseudogenic. Alongside the repertoire data, information on donor age, sex, ethnicity and CMV serostatus was compiled. Genome-wide SNP genotypes for about 65% of the roughly 670 donors were used in a later genetic analysis, which treated that subset as a discovery cohort. All discovery cohort repertoires had been generated on a single sequencing platform. Class I and class II HLA loci were covered by the typing at four-digit resolution. Typing coverage differed by locus: A, B, C, DRB1 and DQB1 were typed in about 629-640 donors, DQA1 in 500 to 550, DPA1 in around 580, and DPB1 in 472. A handful of DR-DQ haplotypes were handled as single units for association and clustering because linkage in the cohort was strong. Among some 400 genotyped donors of the cohort, an average of around 250,000 unique TCR beta nucleotide sequences was sequenced per donor, of which about 18% were non-productive.

What the research found in general, with its limitations: Sequencing depth was assumed to be roughly uniform across donors in the presence/absence analyses, though that assumption may not hold. A further reported finding was that TCR beta sequences accurately predicted the HLA-A and HLA-B alleles for most subjects in the first cohort. The authors suggested that the approach could potentially be generalized to other disease states and immunological phenotypes. The sequencing pipeline was judged likely to have produced a cluster of highly shared sequence variants as a technical artifact. A total of some 180 TCR beta chains were listed by the study as associated with cytomegalovirus. CMV serostatus was the only immune exposure information available for the cohort. The cohort was sequenced for TCR beta chains only, and without alpha or paired-chain data the features that could be detected were limited. Strong co-occurrence of HLA alleles, especially DR and DQ, made assigning TCR associations to individual alleles difficult. In a later analysis, HLA-associated TCR beta chains showed more clonal expansion and lower generation probabilities than non-associated chains that were equally common. In vitro tests confirmed that a few of the cytomegalovirus-associated TCR beta chains recognize cytomegalovirus antigens. Several of the top co-occurrence clusters appeared to be linked to parvovirus B19, influenza, CMV and Epstein-Barr virus, according to a later analysis. At a false discovery rate of 0.05, a later analysis linked around 15,000 TCR beta sequences to specific HLA alleles. According to a later analysis, most CMV-associated TCR beta chains appeared to be HLA-restricted, and the HLA associations seemed to be driven largely by CMV exposure. While some public TCRs were present in many individuals, most TCR sequences turned up only very rarely across donors. Correlated functional status among segregating V segments might reflect linkage disequilibrium, but an unknown experimental factor could not be ruled out. In a later genetic analysis, a missense DCLRE1C variant was associated with V-gene and J-gene trimming of TCR beta chains, and the association was replicated in an independent cohort. A later genetic analysis reported fewer N-insertions in productive TCRs among donors in an Asian-associated ancestry cluster than the roughly 700-donor mean. Because some donors lacked HLA typing at each locus, the association tests relied only on the typed subset. Because the 87-base-pair reads could not distinguish some IMGT-functional V segments, including TRBV6-2 and TRBV6-3, those segments were excluded. In a later analysis, TCR association rates were found to vary across HLA loci, with the most associated TCRs seen for DRB1 alleles and the fewest for HLA-C alleles. Because counts were too low, roughly 17 rarely observed V segments, including chromosome 9 orphons, were left out of the earlier analysis of a few hundred of the donors. Cytomegalovirus status was reported to be diagnosed by the classifier with high specificity and sensitivity in both the original and validation cohorts. An earlier analysis of several hundred of the donors showed that most TCR beta V segments appeared in productive rearrangements either about 87% or about 30% of the time, which broadly matched IMGT annotations.

Notes on this clone: Its cognate antigen has yet to be identified. No base quality values were provided; no much bigger clone lies one nucleotide off.

The cohort consisted of 600 to 750 healthy bone marrow donors. At the time of sampling, every cohort member was nominally healthy, though immune exposures that went unrecorded were likely present. The donor was CMV seropositive and belonged to the group of 250 to 300 seropositive cohort members. A peripheral blood sample was collected from each donor, and TCR beta sequencing was performed on peripheral blood mononuclear cells. Genomic DNA extraction from the blood cell samples was performed with the Qiagen DNeasy Blood Extraction Kit. V loses 1 base at its end and J loses 5 bases; junction bases beyond the gene matches: 15. Per the germline V gene, SGHDT is the CDR1 and YYEEEE is the CDR2. Its CDR3 holds 19 amino acids, cysteine through phenylalanine. Just CDR3 DNA is preserved here, 57 bases in frame from base 1. Receptor libraries were prepared by the immunoSEQ multiplex PCR assay. For the multiplex PCR, a mixture combining 60 forward primers for TCR Vbeta segments and 13 reverse primers for TCR Jbeta segments was used. The CDR3 region of rearranged TCR beta genes was amplified from genomic DNA by a multiplex PCR assay. On the Illumina HiSeq System, the amplified TCR beta libraries were sequenced as 87-base-pair reads. The paper's processing steps were these. A later analysis tallied 75 million to 95 million unique TCR beta chains across the 666 repertoires, and around 10 million of those chains were shared by two or more donors. Raw reads were error-corrected and collapsed into unique sequences with a nearest-neighbor algorithm that merged closely related sequences to remove PCR and sequencing errors. Alignment of CDR3 sequences to IMGT reference sequences was used to assign V, D and J gene segments. For a sequence to be retained, a match of at least six nucleotides to both a V gene segment and a J gene segment was required. Rearrangements were called productive when the CDR3 lacked stop codons and stayed in frame with V and J; all others were non-productive. Following IMGT convention, CDR3 was defined as the stretch from the second conserved V-encoded cysteine up to the conserved J-encoded phenylalanine. Sequences without an unambiguous match to a single V gene segment were excluded from the earlier analysis of several hundred of the donors. An earlier analysis of 550 to 650 of the donors classified V segments as functional when productive rearrangements were above 56.7% and as segregating when the standard deviation between donors was above 5%. A statistical classification framework was built for diagnosing cytomegalovirus status from the catalog of TCR beta chain sequences. V and J gene assignment, in a later analysis, came from comparing TCR nucleotide sequences with IMGT/GENE-DB human TR gene sequences. Using the TCRdist pipeline, a later analysis assigned CDR3 sequences along with most-parsimonious VDJ recombination scenarios. In a later analysis, every TCR beta chain was defined by the combination of its CDR3 amino acid sequence and its V-gene family, and reads without a unique V-gene family were dropped. In a later analysis, fewer than 650 highly shared, low-generation-probability nucleotide sequences were removed to address suspected cross-contamination and a sequencing artifact. For each public chain, a later analysis derived a clonal expansion index from normalized ranks of inferred template counts within each repertoire. Generation probabilities in a later analysis came from a VDJ recombination model fitted to out-of-frame rearrangements, and those results were checked against IGoR. In a later analysis, TCR-TCR, TCR-HLA and TCR-CMV co-occurrence was scored with hypergeometric tests, and a repertoire-size bias correction was applied to TCR pairs. In a later analysis, false discovery rates were estimated by permuting HLA or CMV assignments 20 times. In a later analysis, co-occurring TCRs were grouped with DBSCAN, and TCRdist sequence similarity was added when clustering was performed within HLA-allele-positive subsets. Co-occurrence clustering excluded repertoires with fewer than 30,000 or more than 120,000 public chains, plus five with anomalous nucleotide sharing. TCRdb mirrors the immuneACCESS table, restricted to in-frame sequences. Some clones are absent from its copies; in checked studies, under half trace to an unresolved V gene, and the reason for the others is unknown. V and J calls and clone size are given by that table; D and trimming were obtained from the DNA. The sample has 160,000 or so clones on record, roughly 77% of them singletons. Together, the top ten hold 4.7% of the sample.

Sequenced sample: PBMCs. The chain was built from TRBV5-6 and TRBJ2-1; 10 central bases correspond to TRBD2. The sequence was obtained from a man between 18 and 35 years old in good health and CMV-seropositive. Here the CDR3 is given as CASSLPSGGTDAFNNEQFF. The nucleotides read TGTGCCAGCAGCTTGCCTAGCGGGGGCACCGACGCTTTCAACAATGAGCAGTTCTTC.